Below, 29 T cell receptor beta chains from the same sample are listed, as sequenced in a study of blood T cell repertoires in COVID-19. Sequencing was performed with immunoSEQ multiplex PCR; in TCRdb, only in-frame clones are kept and a portion is missing. The sample includes some 530,000 clones, around 85% of them seen just once. Source material: peripheral blood. The source is a human donor in a cohort sampled during active COVID-19.

J is TRBJ2-1 and V is TRBV10-3, with 14 bases fitting TRBD2. CDR1 is ENHRY, CDR2 SYGVKD, per germline. This CDR3 region has 14 residues. Trimming at V came to 10 bases and at J to 8 bases, leaving 7 bases not matched to a gene. The CDR3 reads CATTGTSGSYEQFF. In DNA form, the CDR3 reads TGTGCCACTACCGGGACTAGCGGGAGCTATGAGCAGTTCTTC.

Notes on this clone: Different DNA sequences within this sample yield the same CDR3. The chain has TRBV12-3 or TRBV12-4 and TRBJ2-7; weak D call: TRBD1 (5 bases). There are 11 residues in the CDR3. Trimming took off 2 bases at V and 6 bases at J, with 5 bases between the two ends. The CDR3 protein is CASSLRGEQYF. CDR3 in DNA: TGTGCCAGCAGTTTAAGGGGCGAGCAGTACTTC.

In nucleotides, the CDR3 is TGTGCCAGCAGCTTAGTGGGTACGGGAGCGAACACCGGGGAGCTGTTTTTT. Amino acids: CASSLVGTGANTGELFF. The V gene is TRBV7-2, the J gene TRBJ2-2; perhaps TRBD2 as D (6 bases). V lost 1 base to trimming and J lost 0 bases, with 12 bases between them. This CDR3 contains 17 residues. Germline loops: CDR1 SGHTA, CDR2 FQGNSA.

This clone was found once. The chain joins TRBV5-4 to TRBJ2-5; tentative D call: TRBD1 (6 bases). The germline V gene encodes CDR1 SGHNT and CDR2 YYREEE (reference sequence). CDR3 length equals 13 residues. With 4 bases removed from V and 1 base from J, the gap between germline ends came to 8 bases. The DNA for the CDR3 is TGTGCCAGCAGCGCGGACAGCCAAGAGACCCAGTACTTC. Its protein product is CASSADSQETQYF.

This clone was counted once. The rearrangement joins TRBV5-1 to TRBJ2-1; TRBD2 agrees at 13 bases. There are 17 residues in the CDR3. Trimming at V came to 4 bases and at J to 3 bases, leaving 7 bases not matched to a gene. Germline CDR1 and CDR2: SGHRS and YFSETQ. The CDR3 nucleotides are TGCGCCAGCAGCCGTGGACTAGCGGGAGTATACTACAATGAGCAGTTCTTC. Translation gives CASSRGLAGVYYNEQFF.

This chain joins TRBV10-2 and TRBJ2-6; D uncertain. The germline V and J ends were trimmed by 10 bases and 0 bases, with 7 bases remaining between them. The CDR3 spans 13 residues. Germline assignment: CDR1 WSHSY and CDR2 SAAADI. The CDR3 sequence: CATLASGANVLTF. The CDR3 DNA reads as TGCGCCACACTTGCCTCTGGGGCCAACGTCCTGACTTTC.

The chain employs TRBV10-1 and TRBJ2-3, with TRBD1 as a possible D gene (5 bases). Germline CDR1 is WNHNN and CDR2 is SYGVQD (reference sequence). V lost 5 bases and J lost 2, with 11 bases in between. This CDR3 has 14 residues. CDR3 bases: TGCGCCAGCAGTACAAGGGGTTACACAGATACGCAGTATTTT. Protein: CASSTRGYTDTQYF.

The rearrangement joins TRBV3-1 (or the pseudogene TRBV3-2) to TRBJ1-1; 9 positions match TRBD1. V lost 1 base, J lost 11 bases, and 11 bases stayed unmatched. CDR1 is LGHDT, CDR2 YNNKEL, per germline (reference sequence). The CDR3 spans 15 residues. The CDR3 sequence: CASSQGTGGLRGAFF. CDR3 DNA sequence: TGTGCCAGCAGCCAAGGCACAGGGGGCCTTCGGGGGGCTTTCTTT.

The chain is built from TRBV19 and TRBJ1-5, with 7 bases aligning to TRBD1. The CDR3 spans 16 residues. V gave up 4 bases and J gave up 0 bases; unmatched junction bases: 6. Germline CDR1 LNHDA, CDR2 SQIVND (reference sequence). For the CDR3, the DNA is TGTGCCAGTAGTAGAAACAGGGGAAATAGCAATCAGCCCCAGCATTTT. This encodes CASSRNRGNSNQPQHF.

The chain combines TRBV5-8 with TRBJ2-7; tentatively, D is TRBD2 (6 bases). Germline lookup yields CDR1 SGHTS and CDR2 YDEGEE. Trimming shortened V by 2 bases and J by 3 bases, and 21 bases separated the two germline ends. CDR3 size: 17 residues. The CDR3 DNA reads as TGTGCCAGCAGCTTAGATCTGGGGACTGGGCGGGTCTACGAGCAGTACTTC. Protein product: CASSLDLGTGRVYEQYF.

The CDR3 loop is CASSYVSGSIDNEQFF. In DNA, the CDR3 is TGTGCCAGCAGTTACGTTAGCGGGAGTATTGACAATGAGCAGTTCTTC. The chain has TRBV6-2 or TRBV6-3 and TRBJ2-1; 9 nucleotides align to TRBD2. This CDR3 has 16 amino acids. Germline assignment: CDR1 MNHEY and CDR2 SVGEGT. V trimming: 2 bases; J trimming: 5 bases; junction bases outside the gene matches: 7.

The chain uses TRBV28 and TRBJ2-7, with 9 bases lining up with TRBD2. V lost 6 bases to trimming and J lost 0 bases; unmatched junction nucleotides: 6. Germline V CDR1 and CDR2: MDHEN, SYDVKM. CDR3 size: 15 residues. Here the CDR3 reads CASSRSGSSSYEQYF. As DNA, the CDR3 is TGTGCCAGCAGCCGTAGCGGGAGCAGCTCCTACGAGCAGTACTTC.

The chain couples TRBV7-8 to TRBJ2-7; 15 bases map to TRBD2. V lost 5 bases, J lost 6 bases, and 8 bases stayed unmatched. CDR1 and CDR2 (germline): SGHVS, FQNEAQ. The CDR3 is 16 amino acids. Written as DNA, the CDR3 is TGTGCCAGCAGCGGAGGGACTAGCGGGAGGCGTGGCGAGCAGTACTTC. Its protein product is CASSGGTSGRRGEQYF.

This clone was seen just once. The chain employs TRBV19 and TRBJ1-2; 7 nucleotides match TRBD1. Germline V lookup: CDR1 LNHDA, CDR2 SQIVND (reference sequence). J lost 6 bases, V lost 5 bases, and 6 bases had no gene match. The CDR3 runs 13 residues. The CDR3 DNA reads as TGTGCCAGTAGTGTCGCTCAGGGGGATGGCTACACCTTC. This translates into CASSVAQGDGYTF.

The rearrangement joins TRBV19 to TRBJ2-1, with TRBD2 matching 11 bases. Germline loops: CDR1 LNHDA, CDR2 SQIVND (reference sequence). The junction had 1 base not matched to a gene; V was cut back by 4 bases and J by 2 bases. CDR3 size: 15 residues. CDR3 sequence reads: CASSRLAGPYNEQFF. The DNA of the CDR3 is TGTGCCAGTAGTAGACTAGCGGGACCCTACAATGAGCAGTTCTTC.

This chain uses TRBV14 with TRBJ1-2; D unresolved. The CDR3 sequence is 13 residues long. V dropped 4 bases and J dropped 2 bases, with 8 bases sitting between them. CDR1 and CDR2 from the germline V gene are SGHDN and FVKESK. CDR3 DNA: TGTGCCAGCAGCCCGAGGTACAACTATGGCTACACCTTC. Residues: CASSPRYNYGYTF.

This clone has only one observation. This chain connects TRBV28 to TRBJ2-1, with 13 bases fitting TRBD2. CDR3 length: 16 amino acids. In germline, CDR1 is MDHEN, CDR2 SYDVKM. V was pared by 2 bases and J by 4 bases, with 2 bases of the junction left unmatched. As DNA, the CDR3 is TGTGCCAGCAGTTTAACTAGCGGGGGGGCGTACAATGAGCAGTTCTTC. Translation gives CASSLTSGGAYNEQFF.

V and J are TRBV2 and TRBJ2-2; a possible D gene is TRBD2 (6 bases). CDR1 and CDR2 (germline): SNHLY, FYNNEI. V gave up 7 bases and J gave up 5 bases, with 17 bases separating them. This CDR3 spans 15 amino acids. The CDR3 is CASTLDWGGTGELFF. The DNA of the CDR3 is TGTGCCAGCACCCTAGACTGGGGAGGAACCGGGGAGCTGTTTTTT.

The rearrangement uses TRBV19 and TRBJ2-1; 8 bases are a match to TRBD2. The germline CDR1 and CDR2 sequences are LNHDA and SQIVND (reference sequence). The CDR3 has 15 amino acids. V lost 10 bases, J lost 4 bases, and 12 bases stayed unmatched. CDR3 DNA sequence: TGTGCCACCTTAGGGAGCGGGAGACTTTACAATGAGCAGTTCTTC. Its translation: CATLGSGRLYNEQFF.

The chain joins TRBV7-3 to TRBJ2-1, with 9 bases that match TRBD1. The V gene's germline CDR1 is SGHTA and CDR2 FQGTGA. Trimming took 5 bases from V and 2 from J; bases not matched to a gene: 4. The CDR3 length is 15 residues. The CDR3 protein is CASSANRGPYNEQFF. The CDR3 nucleotides read TGTGCCAGCAGCGCCAACAGGGGGCCCTACAATGAGCAGTTCTTC.

V and J are TRBV6-5 and TRBJ1-1, with D possibly being TRBD1 (6 bases). The CDR3 covers 14 residues. Germline CDR1 is MNHEY and CDR2 is SVGAGI. The V gene lost 6 bases and the J gene lost 4 bases, with 15 bases spanning the gap. This chain's CDR3 is CASSPTGSLTEAFF. For the CDR3, the DNA is TGTGCCAGCAGCCCAACAGGGTCCCTCACTGAAGCTTTCTTT.

J is TRBJ1-4 and V is TRBV11-1, with no clear D. V lost 6 bases, J lost 4 bases, and 9 bases lay in between. The germline V gene encodes CDR1 SGHAT and CDR2 FQDESV (reference sequence). The CDR3 has 13 amino acids. The CDR3: CASRRSYNEKLFF. CDR3 coding DNA: TGTGCCAGCAGACGCAGTTATAATGAAAAACTGTTTTTT.

V usage is TRBV11-2 and J usage is TRBJ2-5; 8 bases match TRBD2. With V trimmed by 2 bases and J by 1 base, 6 bases remained unmatched. In germline, CDR1 is SGHAT, CDR2 FQNNGV. The CDR3 is 16 amino acids. The CDR3 nucleotides read TGTGCCAGCAGCTTAACCAGCGGGAGATTCCAAGAGACCCAGTACTTC. The encoded protein is CASSLTSGRFQETQYF.

V is TRBV6-5 and J is TRBJ2-2, with 8 bases lining up with TRBD2. The CDR3 sequence is 14 residues long. Germline assignment: CDR1 MNHEY and CDR2 SVGAGI. J was trimmed by 7 bases and V by 6 bases; bases with no gene match: 7. The CDR3 loop reads CASRDGGGIGELFF. The CDR3 nucleotides are TGTGCCAGCAGGGACGGGGGGGGAATCGGGGAGCTGTTTTTT.

This chain links TRBV2 with TRBJ1-6; D is unresolved. Germline loops: CDR1 SNHLY, CDR2 FYNNEI. The CDR3 contains 14 residues. V shed 4 bases and J shed 11 bases, with 15 bases lying between them. The CDR3 spells CASSVTTETAPLHF. DNA for the CDR3: TGTGCCAGCAGTGTGACAACAGAAACAGCACCCCTCCACTTT.

The V call is TRBV7-3, the J call TRBJ2-2; the D gene is possibly TRBD1 (5 bases). Per the germline V gene, CDR1 is SGHTA and CDR2 is FQGTGA. V was clipped by 3 bases and J by 4 bases, with 6 bases between them. This CDR3 region has 13 residues. CDR3 nucleotides: TGTGCCAGCAGCTTCACAGGCACCGGGGAGCTGTTTTTT. Amino acids: CASSFTGTGELFF.

Comment on this clone: An end of the junction does not agree with germline; a read error may underlie this. The chain has TRBV7-7 and TRBJ2-4; the D gene is possibly TRBD2 (6 bases). The CDR3 extends over 17 amino acids. Germline V gene lookup returns CDR1 SSHAT and CDR2 FNYEAQ (reference sequence). The CDR3 sequence is CASSRQGLHLAKNIQYF. DNA for the CDR3: TGTGCTAGCAGCCGCCAGGGACTCCATCTAGCCAAAAACATTCAGTACTTC.

CDR3 in DNA: TGCGCCAGCAGCCTCCGTGTGGGCGAGGAAGCTTTCTTT. Its translation: CASSLRVGEEAFF. V is TRBV5-1 and J is TRBJ1-1, with unresolved D. Germline CDR1 is SGHRS and CDR2 is YFSETQ. This CDR3 has 13 amino acids. The V end was cut by 4 bases, the J end by 8 bases, with 15 bases between. Looking up the rest from reference TRBV5-1 and TRBJ1-1 gives the full variable domain: KAGVTQTPRYLIKTRGQQVTLSCSPISGHRSVSWYQQTPGQGLQFLFEYFSETQRNKGNFPGRFSGRQFSNSRSEMNVSTLELGDSALYLCASSLRVGEEAFFGQGTRLTVV.

The gene calls are TRBV28 and TRBJ1-4, with 9 positions matching TRBD1. J gave up 3 bases and V 5 bases, and 4 bases lay outside the gene matches. Germline V gene data show CDR1 as MDHEN and CDR2 as SYDVKM. The CDR3 totals 15 residues. The CDR3 loop is CASSPQGAANEKLFF. The CDR3 DNA follows: TGTGCCAGCAGTCCACAGGGGGCGGCTAATGAAAAACTGTTTTTT.